The 28 T cell receptor beta chains reported below all come from one sample, sequenced in a study of T cells in Graves' hyperthyroidism and ophthalmopathy. Amplification targeted TCR beta CDR3 regions from RNA transcripts. TCR CDR3 regions were first amplified by RT-PCR with HTBI primers. TCRdb reprocessed the multiplex PCR reads with MiXCR, giving one entry per CDR3 protein. There are hundreds of thousands of distinct CDR3 sequences in the sample; 11% to 15% occur only once, and roughly 5.5% lies in the top ten. Sequencing was performed on blood. All receptors come from a woman aged 30 to 39 with Graves' hyperthyroidism that later progressed to Graves' ophthalmopathy.

This clonotype was seen repeatedly, ten times or more. One end of the junction does not line up with germline, which may come from a read error. The rearrangement links TRBV7-7 to TRBJ2-1, with 15 bases aligning to TRBD2. Germline V gene data show CDR1 as SSHAT and CDR2 as FNYEAQ (reference sequence). The CDR3 length is 15 residues. The CDR3: CASSPGLAGGHEQFF. Written as DNA, the CDR3 is TGTGCTAGCAGCCCCGGACTAGCGGGAGGGCACGAGCAGTTCTTC.

This clonotype occurred a few times. The chain employs TRBV18 and TRBJ2-7, with a tentative D call TRBD2 (6 bases). The germline V gene encodes CDR1 KGHSH and CDR2 LQKENI. Deletions cut 6 bases from V and 3 bases from J, with 18 bases between. This CDR3 has 15 amino acids. The CDR3 region is CASSPDRTKYYEQYF. The CDR3, as DNA: TGTGCCAGCTCGCCTGACCGGACTAAATACTACGAGCAGTACTTC.

The chain combines TRBV7-6 with TRBJ2-7; 9 bases match TRBD1. The length of the CDR3 is 15 residues. Trimming removed 5 bases from V and 3 bases from J; junction bases left unmatched: 8. The germline gives CDR1 SGHVS, CDR2 FNYEAQ. The CDR3 spells CASSRPGTGIYEQYF. The CDR3 DNA sequence: TGTGCCAGCAGCCGTCCCGGGACAGGGATCTACGAGCAGTACTTC.

Only a few counts were recorded for this clonotype. The chain has TRBV9 and TRBJ2-2, with unresolved D. Germline CDR1 reads SGDLS; CDR2 reads YYNGEE. Deletions cut 0 bases from V and 4 bases from J, with 16 bases between. CDR3 length: 17 amino acids. The CDR3 is CASSVDPTFVITGELFF. The DNA of the CDR3 is TGTGCCAGCAGCGTAGACCCGACCTTCGTCATCACCGGGGAGCTGTTTTTT.

This clonotype was counted at least ten times. The chain couples TRBV30 to TRBJ2-2, with D possibly being TRBD1 or TRBD2 (5 bases each). The CDR3 is made up of 16 amino acids. The germline V and J ends were trimmed by 0 bases and 6 bases, with 17 bases remaining between them. Germline V gene data show CDR1 as GTSNPN and CDR2 as SVGIG (reference sequence). The CDR3 nucleotides are TGTGCCTGGAGTGTAGGAGCTGGGGTGGGGGCCGGGGAGCTGTTTTTT. It encodes CAWSVGAGVGAGELFF.

This clonotype was counted many times. The V and J genes are TRBV24-1 and TRBJ2-5; D ambiguous. The length of the CDR3 is 13 residues. Trimming shortened V by 9 bases and J by 1 base, and 11 bases separated the two germline ends. The germline V gene encodes CDR1 KGHDR and CDR2 SFDVKD. CDR3 bases: TGTGCCACCGCCCCGGCGATCCAAGAGACCCAGTACTTC. Translating gives CATAPAIQETQYF.

The table lists this clonotype with a few counts. V gene TRBV3-1 combines with J gene TRBJ1-4, with no clear D. The CDR3 contains 13 residues. From germline, CDR1 is LGHDT and CDR2 YNNKEL (reference sequence). Trimming took off 1 base at V and 5 bases at J, with 5 bases between the two ends. CDR3 nucleotide sequence: TGTGCCAGCAGCCAAGCGGAGAATGAAAAACTGTTTTTT. Its translation is CASSQAENEKLFF.

This rearrangement joins TRBV5-1 to TRBJ1-1; maybe TRBD1 (6 bases). The CDR3 is made up of 14 amino acids. Germline CDR1 is SGHRS and CDR2 is YFSETQ. Trimming removed 4 bases from V and 4 bases from J, with 14 bases in between. DNA for the CDR3: TGCGCCAGCAGCCTTAGGGGGGTTGTCACTGAAGCTTTCTTT. Amino acid sequence: CASSLRGVVTEAFF.

This clonotype was counted ten times or more. V is TRBV7-2 and J is TRBJ2-7; D is ambiguous. The germline V and J ends were trimmed by 5 bases and 6 bases, with 11 bases remaining between them. Per germline, CDR1 SGHTA and CDR2 FQGNSA. This CDR3 region has 12 residues. The CDR3 DNA follows: TGTGCCAGCAGCCCGCAGGTGGGCGAGCAGTACTTC. Protein: CASSPQVGEQYF.

This clonotype was observed at least ten times. The chain is built from TRBV6-1 and TRBJ1-1; possible D gene TRBD1, 6 bases. Germline values: CDR1 MNHNS, CDR2 SASEGT. This CDR3 has 19 residues. Trimming removed 7 bases from V and 4 bases from J, with 31 bases in between. CDR3 residues: CASTLRLLTRGGRGTEAFF. DNA for the CDR3: TGTGCCAGCACCCTGCGGCTCCTGACCAGGGGAGGAAGGGGCACTGAAGCTTTCTTT.

This clonotype showed up many times. The CDR3 loop reads CASSESDRNTEAFF. The CDR3, as DNA: TGTGCCAGCAGTGAATCGGACAGGAACACTGAAGCTTTCTTT. The rearrangement joins TRBV25-1 to TRBJ1-1; the D gene is possibly TRBD1 (6 bases). In germline, CDR1 is MGHDK, CDR2 SYGVNS. The CDR3 extends over 14 amino acids. With 1 base removed from V and 1 base from J, the gap between germline ends came to 7 bases.

About this clonotype itself: A much larger clonotype is one base distant, so this may be a read error. The chain combines TRBV3-1 with TRBJ1-5; TRBD1 is a possible D gene (5 bases). The CDR3 contains 15 residues. The germline V gene has CDR1 LGHDT and CDR2 YNNKEL (reference sequence). The CDR3 DNA reads TGTGCCAGCAGCTACGGACACATTAGCAATCTGCCCCAGCATTTT. It encodes CASSYGHISNLPQHF.

This clonotype showed up many times. J is TRBJ1-4 and V is TRBV12-3 or TRBV12-4, with 8 bases fitting TRBD1. The trim removed 5 bases at V and 2 bases at J, leaving 4 bases unmatched. CDR3 length: 15 residues. CDR3 sequence reads: CASSINRGTNEKLFF. CDR3 bases: TGTGCCAGCAGTATTAACAGGGGGACTAATGAAAAACTGTTTTTT.

This clonotype was observed at least ten times. The V call is TRBV7-9, the J call TRBJ2-3; D is perhaps TRBD1 (5 bases). Germline V lookup: CDR1 SEHNR, CDR2 FQNEAQ (reference sequence). The V end lost 6 bases, the J end lost 6 bases, and 16 bases lay between the germline ends. The CDR3 runs 14 residues. The CDR3 spells CASRLGRFGDTQYF. CDR3 in DNA: TGTGCCAGCAGATTGGGGCGGTTTGGGGATACGCAGTATTTT.

This clonotype occurred many times. V gene TRBV20-1 combines with J gene TRBJ2-2, with TRBD1 matching 8 bases. CDR1 is DFQATT, CDR2 SNEGSKA, per germline (reference sequence). This CDR3 has 14 residues. V lost 5 bases to trimming and J lost 4 bases; unmatched junction nucleotides: 6. The CDR3 reads CSAGTGQGTGELFF. CDR3 bases: TGCAGTGCTGGAACCGGACAGGGCACCGGGGAGCTGTTTTTT.

CDR3 region: CASSPLGQGEAEAFF. Here the CDR3 DNA reads TGTGCCAGCTCACCACTTGGACAGGGGGAGGCTGAAGCTTTCTTT. The V gene is TRBV18, the J gene TRBJ1-1, with 10 bases fitting TRBD1. The CDR3 covers 15 residues. Germline-derived CDR1 and CDR2 are KGHSH and LQKENI. Trimming cost V 1 base and J 6 bases; bases outside gene matches: 5.

The genes are TRBV19 and TRBJ1-2; a weak D match, TRBD1 (6 bases). The CDR3 is made up of 13 amino acids. V was pared by 10 bases and J by 0 bases, with 12 bases between. Per germline, CDR1 LNHDA and CDR2 SQIVND (reference sequence). The CDR3 coding sequence is TGTGCCACCTCGGACAGAGCTAACTATGGCTACACCTTC. This codes for CATSDRANYGYTF.

Only a few counts were recorded for this clonotype. The rearrangement joins TRBV6-4 to TRBJ2-3; D is unclear. Germline CDR1 reads MRHNA; CDR2 reads SNTAGT. This CDR3 has 14 amino acids. V lost 3 bases and J 0 bases, leaving 7 bases between the germline ends. CDR3 DNA sequence: TGTGCCAGCAGTGAGGAAGGGAGCACAGATACGCAGTATTTT. This translates into CASSEEGSTDTQYF.

This clonotype came up many times. The V and J genes are TRBV12-5 and TRBJ1-1; a possible D gene is TRBD1 (6 bases). Trimming removed 3 bases at V and 5 bases at J, with 13 bases between. From germline, CDR1 is LGHNT and CDR2 FRNRAP. The CDR3 consists of 14 residues. The DNA for the CDR3 is TGTGCTAGTGGTTTCAACAGGGAGGAGACTGAAGCTTTCTTT. As protein: CASGFNREETEAFF.

This clonotype was counted ten times or more. This sequence joins TRBV5-1 and TRBJ2-7; 10 bases map to TRBD2. With V trimmed by 0 bases and J by 2 bases, 2 bases remained unmatched. There are 15 residues in the CDR3. In germline, CDR1 is SGHRS, CDR2 YFSETQ. The CDR3 DNA follows: TGCGCCAGCAGCTTGGAAGCGGGAGGGACCTACGAGCAGTACTTC. Translating it yields CASSLEAGGTYEQYF.

In the case of this clonotype: Relative to the germline gene, one junction end is altered; a read error may explain this. The chain joins TRBV25-1 to TRBJ1-6; D might be TRBD1 (5 bases). CDR1 and CDR2 from the germline V gene are MGHDK and SYGVNS. The CDR3 extends over 15 amino acids. CDR3 amino acids: CASSEWGGSNPPLHF. The CDR3 region has the DNA TGTGCCAGCAGTGAATGGGGGGGAAGTAATCCACCCCTCCACTTT.

A note on this clonotype: Possible read error: a much larger clone is one base away. The CDR3 does not close with the conserved phenylalanine or tryptophan, likely indicating a read error. The chain carries TRBV5-1 and TRBJ1-2, with a weak D call TRBD1 (5 bases). V gave up 4 bases and J gave up 6 bases, with 13 bases separating them. The germline gives CDR1 SGHRS, CDR2 YFSETQ. The CDR3 totals 13 residues. CDR3 sequence (DNA): TGCGCCAGCAGCGTAGGGACGGGAGATGGCTACACCTCC. It yields the protein CASSVGTGDGYTS.

Many counts were recorded for this clonotype. CDR3 residues: CASGQGTDTQYF. In nucleotides, the CDR3 is TGTGCCAGTGGACAGGGGACAGATACGCAGTATTTT. The V gene is TRBV10-3, the J gene TRBJ2-3; TRBD1 matches at 9 bases. The CDR3 spans 12 residues. V was pared by 10 bases and J by 3 bases, with 2 bases of the junction left unmatched. Per the germline V gene, CDR1 is ENHRY and CDR2 is SYGVKD.

This clonotype was seen many times. The chain couples TRBV20-1 to TRBJ2-7; no clear D. Trimming pared 0 bases from V and 0 bases from J, leaving 12 bases between. CDR1 is DFQATT and CDR2 is SNEGSKA in the germline V gene (reference sequence). There are 15 residues in the CDR3. CDR3: CSARDPGTDSYEQYF. The CDR3 region has the DNA TGCAGTGCTAGAGATCCGGGTACGGACTCCTACGAGCAGTACTTC.

There are many counts of this clonotype. This CDR3 reads CASSIGQESYEQYF. CDR3 DNA: TGTGCCAGTAGTATAGGACAGGAGAGCTACGAGCAGTACTTC. This chain uses TRBV19 with TRBJ2-7; TRBD1 is a possible D gene (6 bases). Germline CDR1 and CDR2: LNHDA and SQIVND (reference sequence). CDR3 length: 14 amino acids. V lost 1 base to trimming and J lost 3 bases, with 10 bases between them.

The gene calls are TRBV19 and TRBJ2-7; D possibly corresponds to TRBD2 (6 bases). This CDR3 has 16 residues. Per germline, CDR1 LNHDA and CDR2 SQIVND (reference sequence). V lost 7 bases and J 6 bases, leaving 25 bases between the germline ends. The DNA for the CDR3 is TGTGCCAGTACCCCACGGGGACTTTCCAGACCCCCCGAGCAGTACTTC. Its protein product is CASTPRGLSRPPEQYF.

In this sample, this clonotype turned up many times. CDR3 residues: CASSQDTNYGYTF. CDR3 in DNA: TGTGCCAGCAGCCAGGACACTAACTATGGCTACACCTTC. The chain joins TRBV3-1 to TRBJ1-2; D is perhaps TRBD1 (5 bases). Germline CDR1 is LGHDT and CDR2 is YNNKEL (reference sequence). The CDR3 sequence is 13 residues long. Trimming removed 3 bases from V and 0 bases from J, with 5 bases in between.

The rearrangement links TRBV28 to TRBJ2-1; D ambiguous. Germline V gene data show CDR1 as MDHEN and CDR2 as SYDVKM. CDR3 length equals 12 residues. The V gene lost 7 bases and the J gene lost 7 bases, with 11 bases spanning the gap. In DNA, the CDR3 is TGTGCCAGCACCCCCATAAATAATGAGCAGTTCTTC. As protein: CASTPINNEQFF.